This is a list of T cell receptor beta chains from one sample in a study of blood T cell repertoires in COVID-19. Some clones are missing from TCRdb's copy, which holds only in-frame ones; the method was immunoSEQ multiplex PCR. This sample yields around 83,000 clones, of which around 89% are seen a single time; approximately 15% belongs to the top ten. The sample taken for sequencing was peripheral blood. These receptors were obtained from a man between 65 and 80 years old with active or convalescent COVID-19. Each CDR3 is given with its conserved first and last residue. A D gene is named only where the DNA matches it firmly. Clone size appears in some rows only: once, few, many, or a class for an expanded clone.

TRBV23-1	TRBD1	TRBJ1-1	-	TGCGCCAGCAGTCAAGGACAGGGGGCGTTAACTGAAGCTTTCTTT	CASSQGQGALTEAFF
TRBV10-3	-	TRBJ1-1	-	TGTGCCATCAGTGAGTCGGGGGCGATGGCCGAAGCTTTCTTT	CAISESGAMAEAFF
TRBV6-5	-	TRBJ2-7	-	TGTGCCAGCAGTTACGCGACAGCCTACGAGCAGTACTTC	CASSYATAYEQYF
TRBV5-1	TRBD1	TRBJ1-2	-	TGCGCCAGCAGCCAAACGGCCGGGACAGGGGGACTTCTTGGCTACACCTTC	CASSQTAGTGGLLGYTF
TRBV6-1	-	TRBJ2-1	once	TGTGCCAGCAGTGTGGGGGGACAGAGCTCCTACAATGAGCAGTTCTTC	CASSVGGQSSYNEQFF
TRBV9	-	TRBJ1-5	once	TGTGCCAGCAGCGTCACAGGGAACAATCAGCCCCAGCATTTT	CASSVTGNNQPQHF
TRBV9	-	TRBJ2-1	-	TGTGCCAGCAGCGAGAGGACTATGGATGAGCAGTTCTTC	CASSERTMDEQFF
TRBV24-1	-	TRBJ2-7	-	TGTGCCACCAGTGACGCGAGACTCCCCTACGAGCAGTACTTC	CATSDARLPYEQYF
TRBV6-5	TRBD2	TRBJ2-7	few	TGTGCCAGCAGAGGAGCGGGAGGGGCCTACGAGCAGTACTTC	CASRGAGGAYEQYF
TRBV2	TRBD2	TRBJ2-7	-	TGTGCCGTAAGAGCTAGCGGCTCCTACGAGCAGTACTTC	CAVRASGSYEQYF